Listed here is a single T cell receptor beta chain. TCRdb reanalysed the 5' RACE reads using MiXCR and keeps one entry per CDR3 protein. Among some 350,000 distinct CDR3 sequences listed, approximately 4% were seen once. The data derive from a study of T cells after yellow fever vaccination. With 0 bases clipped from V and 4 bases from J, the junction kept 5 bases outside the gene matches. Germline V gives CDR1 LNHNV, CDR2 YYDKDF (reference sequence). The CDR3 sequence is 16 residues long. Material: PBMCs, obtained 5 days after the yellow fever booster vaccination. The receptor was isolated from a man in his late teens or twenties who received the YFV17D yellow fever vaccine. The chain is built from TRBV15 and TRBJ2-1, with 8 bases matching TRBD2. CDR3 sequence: CATSREYGGAYNEQFF. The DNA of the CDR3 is TGTGCCACCAGCAGAGAGTACGGGGGGGCTTACAATGAGCAGTTCTTC.